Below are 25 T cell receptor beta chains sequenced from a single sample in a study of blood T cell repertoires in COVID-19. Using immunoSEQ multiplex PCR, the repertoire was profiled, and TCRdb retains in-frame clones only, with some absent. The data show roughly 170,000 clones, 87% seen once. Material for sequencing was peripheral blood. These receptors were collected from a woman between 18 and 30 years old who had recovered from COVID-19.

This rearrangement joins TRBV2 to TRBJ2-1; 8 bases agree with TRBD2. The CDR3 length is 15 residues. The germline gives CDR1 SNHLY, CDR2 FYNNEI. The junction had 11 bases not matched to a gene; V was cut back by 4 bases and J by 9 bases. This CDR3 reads CASSGGPGLEGEQFF. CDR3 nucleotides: TGTGCCAGCAGTGGGGGGCCGGGACTAGAGGGTGAGCAGTTCTTC.

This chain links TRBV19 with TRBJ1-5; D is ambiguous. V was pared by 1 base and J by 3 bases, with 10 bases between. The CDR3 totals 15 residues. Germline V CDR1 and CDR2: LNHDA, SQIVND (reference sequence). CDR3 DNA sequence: TGTGCCAGTAGTATAGTCGTGAGTTTCAATCAGCCCCAGCATTTT. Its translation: CASSIVVSFNQPQHF.

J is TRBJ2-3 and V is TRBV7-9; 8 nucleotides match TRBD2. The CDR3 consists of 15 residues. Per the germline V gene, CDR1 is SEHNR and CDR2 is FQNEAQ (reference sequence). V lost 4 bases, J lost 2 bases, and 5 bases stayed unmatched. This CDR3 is CASSSGLAVTDTQYF. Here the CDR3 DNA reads TGTGCCAGCAGCTCTGGACTAGCCGTCACAGATACGCAGTATTTT.

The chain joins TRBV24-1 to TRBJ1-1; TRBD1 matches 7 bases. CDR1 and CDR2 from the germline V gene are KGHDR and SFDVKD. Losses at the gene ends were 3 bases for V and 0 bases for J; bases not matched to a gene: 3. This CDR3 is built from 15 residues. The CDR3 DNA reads TGTGCCACCAGTGATGGGGACAGTATGAACACTGAAGCTTTCTTT. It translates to CATSDGDSMNTEAFF.

CDR3 residues: CASSHNSAATNTGELFF. Here the CDR3 DNA reads TGTGCCAGCAGCCATAACTCTGCGGCTACAAACACCGGGGAGCTGTTTTTT. The chain recombines TRBV7-2 with TRBJ2-2; D gene unclear. The CDR3 spans 17 residues. CDR1 and CDR2 from the germline V gene are SGHTA and FQGNSA. Trimming stripped 5 bases from V and 2 bases from J, with 18 bases between.

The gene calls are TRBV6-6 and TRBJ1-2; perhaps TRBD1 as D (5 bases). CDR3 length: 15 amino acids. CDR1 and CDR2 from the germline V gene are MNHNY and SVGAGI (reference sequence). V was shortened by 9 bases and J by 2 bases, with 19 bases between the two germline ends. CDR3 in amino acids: CASFGGRDINYGYTF. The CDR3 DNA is TGTGCCAGTTTCGGCGGCAGGGATATCAACTATGGCTACACCTTC.

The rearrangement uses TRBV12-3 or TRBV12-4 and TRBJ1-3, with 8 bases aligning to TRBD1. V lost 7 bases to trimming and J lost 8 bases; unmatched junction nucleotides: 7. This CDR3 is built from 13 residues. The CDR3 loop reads CASTTGVEDTIYF. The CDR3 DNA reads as TGTGCCAGCACGACAGGGGTAGAGGACACCATATATTTT.

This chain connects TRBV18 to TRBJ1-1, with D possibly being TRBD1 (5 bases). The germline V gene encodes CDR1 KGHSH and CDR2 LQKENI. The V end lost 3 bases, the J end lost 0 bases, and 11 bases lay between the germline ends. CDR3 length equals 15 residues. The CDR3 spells CASSPGGAMNTEAFF. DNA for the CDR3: TGTGCCAGCTCACCGGGAGGGGCAATGAACACTGAAGCTTTCTTT.

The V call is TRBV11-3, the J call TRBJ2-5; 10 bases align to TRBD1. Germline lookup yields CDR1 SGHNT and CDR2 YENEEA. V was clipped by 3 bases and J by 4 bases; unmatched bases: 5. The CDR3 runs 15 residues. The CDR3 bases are TGTGCCAGCAGCTTCGGACAGGGGGTAGGAGAGACCCAGTACTTC. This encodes CASSFGQGVGETQYF.

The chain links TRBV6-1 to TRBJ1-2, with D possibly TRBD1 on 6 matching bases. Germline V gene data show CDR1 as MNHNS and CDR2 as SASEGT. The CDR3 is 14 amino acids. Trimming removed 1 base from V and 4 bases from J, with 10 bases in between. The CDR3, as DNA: TGTGCCAGCAGTGAAGGGGGGGGCCCCTATGGCTACACCTTC. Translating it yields CASSEGGGPYGYTF.

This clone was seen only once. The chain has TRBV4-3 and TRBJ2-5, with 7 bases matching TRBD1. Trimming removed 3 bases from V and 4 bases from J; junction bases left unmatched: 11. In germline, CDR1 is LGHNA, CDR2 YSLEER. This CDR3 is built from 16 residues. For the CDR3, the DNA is TGCGCCAGCAGCCAGACTATCGGGACAGTGGGAGAGACCCAGTACTTC. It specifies CASSQTIGTVGETQYF.

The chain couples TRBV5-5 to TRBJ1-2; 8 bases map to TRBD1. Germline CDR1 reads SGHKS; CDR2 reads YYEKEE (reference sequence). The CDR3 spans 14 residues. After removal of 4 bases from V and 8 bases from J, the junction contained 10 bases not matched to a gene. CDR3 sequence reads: CASSPGQAVSGYTF. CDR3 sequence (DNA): TGTGCCAGCAGCCCGGGACAGGCAGTATCGGGCTACACCTTC.

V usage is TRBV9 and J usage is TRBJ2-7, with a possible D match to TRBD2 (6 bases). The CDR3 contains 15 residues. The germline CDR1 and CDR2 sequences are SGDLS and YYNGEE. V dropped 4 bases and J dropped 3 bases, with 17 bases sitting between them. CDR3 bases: TGTGCCAGCAGCCTATCGGGACTTACTGACTACGAGCAGTACTTC. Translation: CASSLSGLTDYEQYF.

CDR3 region: CASSEAAGGLADTQYF. Written as DNA, the CDR3 is TGTGCCAGCAGTGAGGCGGCAGGGGGCTTAGCAGATACGCAGTATTTT. The V call is TRBV2, the J call TRBJ2-3, with 8 bases lining up with TRBD1. In germline, CDR1 is SNHLY, CDR2 FYNNEI. The CDR3 sequence is 16 residues long. Trimming cost V 3 bases and J 4 bases; bases outside gene matches: 9.

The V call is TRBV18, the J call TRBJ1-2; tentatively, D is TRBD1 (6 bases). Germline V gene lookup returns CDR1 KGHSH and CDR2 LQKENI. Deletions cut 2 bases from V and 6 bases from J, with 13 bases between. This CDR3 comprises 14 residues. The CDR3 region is CASSPTGNADGYTF. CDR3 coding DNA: TGTGCCAGCTCACCAACAGGGAATGCTGATGGCTACACCTTC.

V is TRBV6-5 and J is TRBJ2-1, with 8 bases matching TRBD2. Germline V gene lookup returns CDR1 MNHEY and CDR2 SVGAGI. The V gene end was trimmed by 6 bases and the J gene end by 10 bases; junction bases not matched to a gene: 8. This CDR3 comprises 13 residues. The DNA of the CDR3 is TGTGCCAGCAGGTTAGCGGGGTCCAAGGAGCAGTTCTTC. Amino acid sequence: CASRLAGSKEQFF.

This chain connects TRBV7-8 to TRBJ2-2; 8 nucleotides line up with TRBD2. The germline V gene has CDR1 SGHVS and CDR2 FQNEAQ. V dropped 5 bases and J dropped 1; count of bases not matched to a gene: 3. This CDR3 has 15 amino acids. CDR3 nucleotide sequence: TGTGCCAGCAGCCATACTAGCGGGAACACCGGGGAGCTGTTTTTT. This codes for CASSHTSGNTGELFF.

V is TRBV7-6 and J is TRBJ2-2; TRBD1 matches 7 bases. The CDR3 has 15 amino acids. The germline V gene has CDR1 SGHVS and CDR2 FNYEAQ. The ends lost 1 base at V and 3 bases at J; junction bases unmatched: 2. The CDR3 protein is CASSLEGTDTGELFF. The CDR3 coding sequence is TGTGCCAGCAGCTTAGAAGGGACAGACACCGGGGAGCTGTTTTTT.

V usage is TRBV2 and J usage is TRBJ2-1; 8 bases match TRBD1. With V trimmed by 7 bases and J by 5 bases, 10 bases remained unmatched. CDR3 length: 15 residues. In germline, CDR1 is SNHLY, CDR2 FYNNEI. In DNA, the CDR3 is TGTGCCAGCAATAAGGGACAGGATTTAAACAATGAGCAGTTCTTC. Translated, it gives CASNKGQDLNNEQFF.

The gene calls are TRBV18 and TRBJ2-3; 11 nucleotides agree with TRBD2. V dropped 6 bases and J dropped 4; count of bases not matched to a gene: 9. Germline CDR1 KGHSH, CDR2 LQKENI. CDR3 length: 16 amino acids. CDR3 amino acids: CASSGNSGGASDTQYF. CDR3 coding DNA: TGTGCCAGCTCCGGTAATAGCGGGGGGGCGTCAGATACGCAGTATTTT.

CDR3: CSVLGGSYNEQFF. The CDR3 DNA reads as TGCAGCGTTTTGGGAGGCTCCTACAATGAGCAGTTCTTC. The chain has TRBV29-1 and TRBJ2-1, with D possibly being TRBD2 (6 bases). V lost 5 bases and J lost 0, with 8 bases in between. This CDR3 comprises 13 residues. The V gene's germline CDR1 is SQVTM and CDR2 ANQGSEA.

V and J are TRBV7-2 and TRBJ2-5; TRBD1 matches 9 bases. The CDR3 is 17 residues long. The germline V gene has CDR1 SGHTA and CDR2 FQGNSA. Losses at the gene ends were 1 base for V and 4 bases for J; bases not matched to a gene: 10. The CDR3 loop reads CASSLVLGQGKRETQYF. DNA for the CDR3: TGTGCCAGCAGCTTAGTCTTAGGACAGGGGAAGCGAGAGACCCAGTACTTC.

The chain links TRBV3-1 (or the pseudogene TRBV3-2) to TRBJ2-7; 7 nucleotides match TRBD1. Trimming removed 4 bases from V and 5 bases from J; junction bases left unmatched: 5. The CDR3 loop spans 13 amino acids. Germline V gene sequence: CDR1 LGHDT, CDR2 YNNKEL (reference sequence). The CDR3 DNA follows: TGTGCCAGCAGCCGGCCCGGGACAGACGAGCAGTACTTC. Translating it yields CASSRPGTDEQYF.

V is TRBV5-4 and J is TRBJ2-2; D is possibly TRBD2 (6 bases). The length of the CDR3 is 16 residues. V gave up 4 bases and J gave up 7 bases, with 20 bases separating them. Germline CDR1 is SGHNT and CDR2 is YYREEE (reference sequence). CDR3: CASSAGRQRVGGELFF. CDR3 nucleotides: TGTGCCAGCAGCGCCGGTAGACAGCGGGTTGGCGGGGAGCTGTTTTTT.

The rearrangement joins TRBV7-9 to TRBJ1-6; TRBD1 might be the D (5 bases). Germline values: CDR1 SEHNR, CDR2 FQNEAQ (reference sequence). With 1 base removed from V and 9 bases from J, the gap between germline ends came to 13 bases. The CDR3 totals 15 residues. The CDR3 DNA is TGTGCCAGCAGCTTAGTCTCAGGGTCCGGTTCACCCCTCCACTTT. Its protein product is CASSLVSGSGSPLHF.